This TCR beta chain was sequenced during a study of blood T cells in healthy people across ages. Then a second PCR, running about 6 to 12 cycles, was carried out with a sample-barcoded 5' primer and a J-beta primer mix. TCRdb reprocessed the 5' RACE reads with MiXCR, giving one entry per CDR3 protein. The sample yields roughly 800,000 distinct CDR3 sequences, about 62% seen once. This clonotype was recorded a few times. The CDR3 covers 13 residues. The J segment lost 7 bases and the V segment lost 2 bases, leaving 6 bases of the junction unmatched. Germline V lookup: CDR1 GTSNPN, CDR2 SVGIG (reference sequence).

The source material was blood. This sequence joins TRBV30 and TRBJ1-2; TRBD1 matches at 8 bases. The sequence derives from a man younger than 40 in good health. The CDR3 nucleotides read TGTGCCTGGAGTCTTCAGGGGGCAGCTGGCTACACCTTC. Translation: CAWSLQGAAGYTF.